This T cell receptor beta chain was sequenced in a study of response to subunit inactivated influenza vaccine. TCRdb re-called the RT-PCR reads through MiXCR, storing one row per CDR3 protein. The sample yields roughly 650,000 distinct CDR3 sequences, 14% seen once. Germline values: CDR1 MDHEN, CDR2 SYDVKM. This CDR3 is 16 amino acids long. V lost 4 bases to trimming and J lost 11 bases; unmatched junction nucleotides: 16. The chain employs TRBV28 and TRBJ2-7; the match to TRBD1 covers 11 bases. The source of this sequence is a man in his fifties who received an inactivated influenza vaccine. This specimen was PBMCs from blood, taken approximately 15 days before vaccination. CDR3 DNA sequence: TGTGCCAGCAGTTCCGCAGGATCGGACAGGGGGCGAAAGGAGTACTTC. The encoded protein is CASSSAGSDRGRKEYF.